These 23 T cell receptor beta chains came from one sample sequenced in a study of T cell responses to AZD1222 COVID-19 vaccine. The method was immunoSEQ multiplex PCR; TCRdb's version includes in-frame clones alone and lacks a portion of them. The sample has approximately 210,000 clones, just over 90% seen once. Specimen: peripheral blood, collected 28 days after the second AZD1222 dose. These receptors all come from an adult who received the AZD1222 COVID-19 vaccine.

J is TRBJ2-2 and V is TRBV30; the D gene is possibly TRBD1 (6 bases). This CDR3 comprises 12 residues. Germline V gene data show CDR1 as GTSNPN and CDR2 as SVGIG (reference sequence). Trimming shortened V by 5 bases and J by 6 bases, and 10 bases separated the two germline ends. CDR3: CAWRRGPGELFF. In nucleotides, the CDR3 is TGTGCCTGGCGCAGGGGACCCGGGGAGCTGTTTTTT. Drawing the rest from reference TRBV30 and TRBJ2-2, the complete variable domain is SQTIHQWPATLVQPVGSPLSLECTVEGTSNPNLYWYRQAAGRGLQLLFYSVGIGQISSEVPQNLSASRPQDRQFILSSKKLLLSDSGFYLCAWRRGPGELFFGEGSRLTVL.

The chain joins TRBV5-4 to TRBJ1-2; 7 positions match TRBD1. The germline V gene has CDR1 SGHNT and CDR2 YYREEE (reference sequence). This CDR3 contains 16 residues. After removal of 4 bases from V and 2 bases from J, the junction contained 11 bases not matched to a gene. The CDR3 protein is CASSLWAGTENYGYTF. DNA for the CDR3: TGTGCCAGCAGCCTCTGGGCCGGGACAGAGAACTATGGCTACACCTTC. Using reference TRBV5-4 and TRBJ1-2 for the parts outside the CDR3, the full variable domain is ETGVTQSPTHLIKTRGQQVTLRCSSQSGHNTVSWYQQALGQGPQFIFQYYREEENGRGNFPPRFSGLQFPNYSSELNVNALELDDSALYLCASSLWAGTENYGYTFGSGTRLTVV.

This sequence joins TRBV6-5 and TRBJ1-2; D unresolved. V lost 0 bases, J lost 8 bases, and 10 bases lay in between. CDR1 and CDR2 from the germline V gene are MNHEY and SVGAGI. CDR3 length equals 13 residues. The CDR3 DNA reads TGTGCCAGCAGTTACTCAGGAGGAGGCGGCTACACCTTC. Amino acids: CASSYSGGGGYTF.

This clone occurred once. CDR3 DNA sequence: TGTGCCAGCAGTGCCCGACAGGGGTATAATTCACCCCTCCACTTT. Amino acids: CASSARQGYNSPLHF. The rearrangement uses TRBV6-2 or TRBV6-3 and TRBJ1-6, with 8 nucleotides matching TRBD1. Per germline, CDR1 MNHEY and CDR2 SVGEGT. The CDR3 covers 15 residues. V was clipped by 5 bases and J by 4 bases; unmatched bases: 4.

The chain has TRBV4-2 and TRBJ2-3; the D gene could be TRBD1 or TRBD2 (5 bases each). V shed 4 bases and J shed 4 bases, with 18 bases lying between them. CDR3 length equals 16 residues. CDR1 is LGHNA, CDR2 YNFKEQ, per germline. CDR3 DNA sequence: TGTGCCAGCAGCCTAGGGGTTGGGGGAGAGGCAGATACGCAGTATTTT. As protein: CASSLGVGGEADTQYF.

The CDR3 nucleotides are TGTGCCAGCAGTTCCGGGACAGGATCCTATGGCTACACCTTC. Encoded protein: CASSSGTGSYGYTF. The chain combines TRBV6-5 with TRBJ1-2; 8 bases are a match to TRBD1. There are 14 residues in the CDR3. The ends lost 4 bases at V and 4 bases at J; junction bases unmatched: 5. Germline V gene data show CDR1 as MNHEY and CDR2 as SVGAGI.

The V gene is TRBV7-6, the J gene TRBJ2-1, with 10 bases that match TRBD2. After removal of 5 bases from V and 4 bases from J, the junction contained 14 bases not matched to a gene. Germline V lookup: CDR1 SGHVS, CDR2 FNYEAQ. The CDR3 is made up of 18 amino acids. In nucleotides, the CDR3 is TGTGCCAGCAGCCGCGACAGAACCGGGACTAGCGAGTACAATGAGCAGTTCTTC. Encoded protein: CASSRDRTGTSEYNEQFF.

The V call is TRBV7-2, the J call TRBJ2-1, with D perhaps matching TRBD2 (6 bases). This CDR3 region has 16 residues. V was pared by 5 bases and J by 5 bases, with 19 bases between. CDR1 is SGHTA and CDR2 is FQGNSA in the germline V gene. CDR3 DNA: TGTGCCAGCAGCCCCCGGAGGGGCGCGGTTGACAATGAGCAGTTCTTC. Protein: CASSPRRGAVDNEQFF.

V gene TRBV27 combines with J gene TRBJ1-2; D is unresolved. CDR1 is MNHEY and CDR2 is SMNVEV in the germline V gene (reference sequence). The germline V and J ends were trimmed by 1 base and 4 bases, with 16 bases remaining between them. CDR3 size: 16 residues. DNA for the CDR3: TGTGCCAGCAGTTTATATCGTGAGGGAGCGAGCTATGGCTACACCTTC. Amino acid sequence: CASSLYREGASYGYTF.

V is TRBV6-1 and J is TRBJ2-4, with TRBD2 as a possible D gene (5 bases). The V end was cut by 2 bases, the J end by 2 bases, with 10 bases between. The germline V gene has CDR1 MNHNS and CDR2 SASEGT. This CDR3 has 15 amino acids. As DNA, the CDR3 is TGTGCCAGCAGTGAATTCGGGGATACCAAAAACATTCAGTACTTC. Translating it yields CASSEFGDTKNIQYF.

The rearrangement joins TRBV11-2 to TRBJ2-7; D possibly matches TRBD1 or TRBD2 (5 bases each). The length of the CDR3 is 14 residues. Germline assignment: CDR1 SGHAT and CDR2 FQNNGV. V was pared by 0 bases and J by 6 bases, with 12 bases between. The DNA for the CDR3 is TGTGCCAGCAGCTTAGAACCGGGACGTCCCGAGCAGTACTTC. The encoded protein is CASSLEPGRPEQYF. The full variable domain, with the rest looked up from reference TRBV11-2 and TRBJ2-7, is EAGVAQSPRYKIIEKRQSVAFWCNPISGHATLYWYQQILGQGPKLLIQFQNNGVVDDSQLPKDRFSAERLKGVDSTLKIQPAKLEDSAVYLCASSLEPGRPEQYFGPGTRLTVT.

V and J are TRBV5-6 and TRBJ2-7, with D possibly being TRBD2 (5 bases). V lost 5 bases, J lost 5 bases, and 17 bases lay in between. Germline CDR1 and CDR2: SGHDT and YYEEEE. This CDR3 has 14 amino acids. The CDR3 spells CASSRGFGEDEQYF. The CDR3 DNA reads as TGTGCCAGCAGTCGAGGGTTCGGAGAAGACGAGCAGTACTTC.

The chain uses TRBV7-3 and TRBJ2-2; TRBD2 aligns across 10 bases. The trim removed 4 bases at V and 2 bases at J, leaving 1 base unmatched. Germline CDR1 reads SGHTA; CDR2 reads FQGTGA. There are 15 residues in the CDR3. DNA for the CDR3: TGTGCCAGCAGCTCTAGCGGGAGAAACACCGGGGAGCTGTTTTTT. Translated, it gives CASSSSGRNTGELFF.

The rearrangement joins TRBV5-1 to TRBJ1-1; D not resolved. CDR1 and CDR2 from the germline V gene are SGHRS and YFSETQ. The length of the CDR3 is 14 residues. Trimming removed 4 bases from V and 2 bases from J, with 12 bases in between. The CDR3 protein is CASSVGEFNTEAFF. The CDR3 bases are TGCGCCAGCAGCGTCGGGGAGTTTAACACTGAAGCTTTCTTT.

This sequence joins TRBV24-1 and TRBJ1-3; D remains unclear. Germline V gene data show CDR1 as KGHDR and CDR2 as SFDVKD. The CDR3 is 17 residues long. The ends were cut back, 7 bases at V and 0 bases at J, with 18 bases in the middle. The CDR3 coding sequence is TGTGCCACCAGGGAAAAAATGAGGGAGGGCTCTGGAAACACCATATATTTT. It yields the protein CATREKMREGSGNTIYF.

The chain couples TRBV7-2 to TRBJ2-1; D is unresolved. V gave up 1 base and J gave up 7 bases, with 11 bases separating them. Germline V gives CDR1 SGHTA, CDR2 FQGNSA. The CDR3 contains 14 residues. The CDR3 protein is CASSLGARWNEQFF. For the CDR3, the DNA is TGTGCCAGCAGCTTAGGGGCTCGGTGGAATGAGCAGTTCTTC.

The rearrangement links TRBV5-1 to TRBJ1-1; 7 bases map to TRBD1. The trim removed 6 bases at V and 0 bases at J, leaving 5 bases unmatched. The CDR3 is 14 amino acids. In germline, CDR1 is SGHRS, CDR2 YFSETQ. CDR3 region: CASTDRPMNTEAFF. The DNA of the CDR3 is TGCGCCAGCACGGACAGGCCCATGAACACTGAAGCTTTCTTT.

This chain connects TRBV28 to TRBJ2-1; D perhaps matches TRBD2 (6 bases). V lost 1 base to trimming and J lost 5 bases, with 12 bases between them. CDR1 is MDHEN, CDR2 SYDVKM, per germline. CDR3 length: 15 residues. The CDR3 here is CASSLSGGGNNEQFF. Written as DNA, the CDR3 is TGTGCCAGCAGTTTATCTGGGGGAGGAAACAATGAGCAGTTCTTC.

The V call is TRBV7-6, the J call TRBJ2-5, with D unresolved. Germline V gene lookup returns CDR1 SGHVS and CDR2 FNYEAQ. The CDR3 spans 13 residues. Between the trimmed V and J ends, which lost 2 bases and 5 bases, there was a span of 9 bases. The CDR3 sequence: CASSLLGRETQYF. The CDR3 nucleotides read TGTGCCAGCAGCTTATTGGGAAGGGAGACCCAGTACTTC.

The chain employs TRBV24-1 and TRBJ1-5; tentative D call: TRBD1 (5 bases). Germline loops: CDR1 KGHDR, CDR2 SFDVKD. Trimming took off 5 bases at V and 7 bases at J, with 14 bases between the two ends. The CDR3 length is 14 residues. The CDR3: CATSGTTIGQPQHF. The CDR3 DNA follows: TGTGCCACCAGTGGGACAACAATCGGGCAGCCCCAGCATTTT.

The chain links TRBV11-2 to TRBJ1-4, with 9 positions matching TRBD1. V shed 5 bases, J shed 8 bases, and the junction held 18 bases outside the gene matches. This CDR3 spans 18 amino acids. Germline V gives CDR1 SGHAT, CDR2 FQNNGV. The CDR3 region has the DNA TGTGCCAGCAGCCACTCTCGGGACAGGGCCCCGAGAGGGGAAAAACTGTTTTTT. It encodes CASSHSRDRAPRGEKLFF.

This clone was counted between two and nine times. The genes are TRBV10-3 and TRBJ2-2; D is uncertain. Trimming pared 6 bases from V and 0 bases from J, leaving 8 bases between. Germline-derived CDR1 and CDR2 are ENHRY and SYGVKD. This CDR3 region has 14 residues. CDR3 nucleotide sequence: TGTGCCATCAGGCAGACCCCGAACACCGGGGAGCTGTTTTTT. This codes for CAIRQTPNTGELFF.

This chain connects TRBV5-1 to TRBJ2-4; perhaps D is TRBD1 or TRBD2 (6 bases each). Trimming took 3 bases from V and 2 from J, leaving 12 bases between them. The germline gives CDR1 SGHRS, CDR2 YFSETQ. The CDR3 covers 15 residues. The CDR3 DNA sequence: TGCGCCAGCAGCTCTCTAGGGGGGACCAAAAACATTCAGTACTTC. Protein product: CASSSLGGTKNIQYF.